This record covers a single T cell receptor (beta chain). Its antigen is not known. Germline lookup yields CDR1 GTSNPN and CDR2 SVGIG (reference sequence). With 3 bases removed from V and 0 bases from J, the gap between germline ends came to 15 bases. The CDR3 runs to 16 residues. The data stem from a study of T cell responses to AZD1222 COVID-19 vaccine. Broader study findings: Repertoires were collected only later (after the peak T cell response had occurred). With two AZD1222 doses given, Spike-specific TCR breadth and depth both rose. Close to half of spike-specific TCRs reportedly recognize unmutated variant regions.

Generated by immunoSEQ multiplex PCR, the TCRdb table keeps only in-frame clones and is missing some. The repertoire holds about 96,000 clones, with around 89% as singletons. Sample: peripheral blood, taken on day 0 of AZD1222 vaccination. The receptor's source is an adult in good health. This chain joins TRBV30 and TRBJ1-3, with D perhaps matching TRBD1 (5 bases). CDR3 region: CAWSPVLGVSGNTIYF. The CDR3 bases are TGTGCCTGGAGCCCGGTGCTGGGGGTCTCTGGAAACACCATATATTTT.